These 8 T cell receptor beta chains were all obtained from the same sample, sequenced in a study of cytomegalovirus exposure and HLA in healthy donors. The protocol was immunoSEQ multiplex PCR, while the TCRdb copy is restricted to in-frame clones and leaves out a portion. This sample has about 64,000 clones, with 85% to 95% found just once. The sequenced material came from PBMCs. The receptors here all came from a woman aged 18-29 years in good health and CMV-seropositive.

The rearrangement joins TRBV6-6 to TRBJ2-7; D may be TRBD1 (6 bases). This CDR3 is built from 14 residues. V lost 2 bases and J 0 bases, leaving 8 bases between the germline ends. The germline CDR1 and CDR2 sequences are MNHNY and SVGAGI (reference sequence). The CDR3 DNA reads TGTGCCAGCAGTTACGGACAGAGCTCCTACGAGCAGTACTTC. Translation: CASSYGQSSYEQYF.

This clone was picked up one time. The chain recombines TRBV6-5 with TRBJ2-7; 7 bases match TRBD1. The length of the CDR3 is 14 residues. Germline V gene lookup returns CDR1 MNHEY and CDR2 SVGAGI. J gave up 4 bases and V 7 bases, and 10 bases lay outside the gene matches. The CDR3 loop reads CASKQGQASYEQYF. The CDR3 DNA reads TGTGCCAGCAAACAAGGACAGGCCAGTTACGAGCAGTACTTC.

The chain links TRBV28 to TRBJ2-5; the match to TRBD2 covers 15 bases. The CDR3 is 19 amino acids. The V gene's germline CDR1 is MDHEN and CDR2 SYDVKM. The V segment lost 5 bases and the J segment 3 bases; nucleotides outside the gene matches: 13. This CDR3 reads CASSILPGLAGGVEETQYF. The CDR3 coding sequence is TGTGCCAGCAGTATACTACCGGGACTAGCGGGAGGTGTGGAAGAGACCCAGTACTTC.

The rearrangement joins TRBV6-8 to TRBJ2-1; D perhaps matches TRBD1 (6 bases). Looked up from germline, CDR1 is MNHGY and CDR2 is SAAAGT. V lost 11 bases and J lost 3, with 8 bases in between. There are 11 residues in the CDR3. CDR3 region: CAWGLYNEQFF. Written as DNA, the CDR3 is TGTGCCTGGGGGCTCTACAATGAGCAGTTCTTC.

This sequence joins TRBV5-1 and TRBJ1-2; D unresolved. The CDR3 extends over 15 amino acids. With 0 bases removed from V and 4 bases from J, the gap between germline ends came to 13 bases. Germline V gene data show CDR1 as SGHRS and CDR2 as YFSETQ. CDR3 sequence reads: CASSLANEEVYGYTF. CDR3 bases: TGCGCCAGCAGCTTGGCCAACGAGGAGGTCTATGGCTACACCTTC. Full variable domain (missing parts from reference TRBV5-1 and TRBJ1-2): KAGVTQTPRYLIKTRGQQVTLSCSPISGHRSVSWYQQTPGQGLQFLFEYFSETQRNKGNFPGRFSGRQFSNSRSEMNVSTLELGDSALYLCASSLANEEVYGYTFGSGTRLTVV.

The chain joins TRBV6-1 to TRBJ2-7, with D perhaps matching TRBD2 (6 bases). The germline V and J ends were trimmed by 3 bases and 4 bases, with 19 bases remaining between them. This CDR3 has 16 residues. Germline V gives CDR1 MNHNS, CDR2 SASEGT. CDR3: CASSDARENPVYEQYF. DNA of the CDR3: TGTGCCAGCAGTGACGCCCGGGAGAATCCCGTTTACGAGCAGTACTTC.

This clone was counted once. This chain connects TRBV11-2 to TRBJ2-3, with 9 bases identical to TRBD1. This CDR3 region has 15 residues. Germline V CDR1 and CDR2: SGHAT, FQNNGV. With 4 bases clipped from V and 4 bases from J, the junction kept 6 bases outside the gene matches. The CDR3 nucleotides are TGTGCCAGCAGCTCGACAGGGGGAAGGTCAGATACGCAGTATTTT. This translates into CASSSTGGRSDTQYF.

This chain links TRBV28 with TRBJ1-2; maybe TRBD1 (6 bases). Germline V gene data show CDR1 as MDHEN and CDR2 as SYDVKM. Trimming removed 3 bases from V and 2 bases from J, with 19 bases in between. This CDR3 has 17 residues. The CDR3: CASSLNQGLIINYGYTF. Here the CDR3 DNA reads TGTGCCAGCAGTTTGAATCAGGGGCTTATTATAAACTATGGCTACACCTTC.